Following are 29 T cell receptor beta chains from one sample sequenced in a study of shared clonotypes between healthy human individuals. Using immunoSEQ multiplex PCR, the repertoire was profiled, and TCRdb retains in-frame clones only, with some absent. The sample yields about 2.5 million clones, just under 95% seen once. The sequencing input was naive CD4+ T cells from PBMCs. The subset here: CD45RA+ positively selected. The receptors shown here come from a man aged 18 to 29 in good health. Some clones in this sample may be carry-over from other donors' samples.

A word on this clone: One end of the junction fails to match germline, which may point to a read error. CDR3: CASTPGPLGSEQCF. CDR3 in DNA: TGCGCCAGCACCCCGGGACCCCTCGGCTCCGAGCAGTGCTTC. This chain uses TRBV5-1 with TRBJ2-7; D may match TRBD1 or TRBD2 (5 bases each). CDR1 is SGHRS and CDR2 is YFSETQ in the germline V gene. There are 14 residues in the CDR3.

This clone appeared once. J is TRBJ1-4 and V is TRBV19; 8 bases align to TRBD1. CDR3 size: 14 residues. Germline V gene sequence: CDR1 LNHDA, CDR2 SQIVND (reference sequence). V lost 4 bases and J lost 7; bases outside the gene matches: 5. CDR3 sequence reads: CASSRRQGFEKLFF. For the CDR3, the DNA is TGTGCCAGTAGTAGACGACAGGGGTTTGAAAAACTGTTTTTT.

The rearrangement links TRBV11-3 to TRBJ1-1, with 7 bases that match TRBD1. The J segment lost 7 bases and the V segment lost 3 bases, leaving 14 bases of the junction unmatched. CDR3 size: 16 residues. Per the germline V gene, CDR1 is SGHNT and CDR2 is YENEEA. The CDR3 DNA follows: TGTGCCAGCAGCTTCCGGAAGGGACAGAGCAAAAGTGAAGCTTTCTTT. Protein: CASSFRKGQSKSEAFF. The variable domain in full, completed from reference TRBV11-3 and TRBJ1-1, reads EAGVVQSPRYKIIEKKQPVAFWCNPISGHNTLYWYLQNLGQGPELLIRYENEEAVDDSQLPKDRFSAERLKGVDSTLKIQPAELGDSAVYLCASSFRKGQSKSEAFFGQGTRLTVV.

The chain has TRBV7-2 and TRBJ1-5; a weak D match, TRBD1 (6 bases). Germline V gives CDR1 SGHTA, CDR2 FQGNSA. Trimming stripped 5 bases from V and 4 bases from J, with 9 bases between. The CDR3 is 13 residues long. For the CDR3, the DNA is TGTGCCAGCAGCATGACAGGAAATCAGCCCCAGCATTTT. This encodes CASSMTGNQPQHF.

V is TRBV4-1 and J is TRBJ2-7; TRBD1 matches 7 bases. The CDR3 covers 13 residues. In germline, CDR1 is MGHRA, CDR2 YSYEKL. With 4 bases clipped from V and 1 base from J, the junction kept 1 base outside the gene matches. CDR3 residues: CASSLGQSYEQYF. The CDR3 DNA follows: TGCGCCAGCAGCCTGGGACAGTCCTACGAGCAGTACTTC.

The chain recombines TRBV10-3 with TRBJ2-1, with TRBD2 matching 15 bases. Losses at the gene ends were 2 bases for V and 8 bases for J; bases not matched to a gene: 1. The CDR3 runs to 15 residues. Germline V gene data show CDR1 as ENHRY and CDR2 as SYGVKD. The CDR3 reads CAISEGLAGGDEQFF. CDR3 sequence (DNA): TGTGCCATCAGTGAGGGACTAGCGGGAGGGGATGAGCAGTTCTTC.

The V and J genes are TRBV4-1 and TRBJ2-3, with D perhaps matching TRBD2 (6 bases). V gave up 7 bases and J gave up 4 bases, with 12 bases separating them. The CDR3 is 13 amino acids. The germline CDR1 and CDR2 sequences are MGHRA and YSYEKL. Written as DNA, the CDR3 is TGCGCCAGCACCGTGGGGGACTCAGATACGCAGTATTTT. Translating it yields CASTVGDSDTQYF.

The sample holds a few counts of this clone. The chain employs TRBV19 and TRBJ1-2; no definite D call. Germline V lookup: CDR1 LNHDA, CDR2 SQIVND (reference sequence). The V end lost 5 bases, the J end lost 0 bases, and 19 bases lay between the germline ends. The CDR3 is 17 residues long. CDR3 DNA sequence: TGTGCCAGTAGTCCAACTGACGCCTCTTTAACTAACTATGGCTACACCTTC. It yields the protein CASSPTDASLTNYGYTF.

The chain joins TRBV29-1 to TRBJ2-1; D remains unclear. V was trimmed by 5 bases and J by 6 bases, leaving 11 bases between them. From germline, CDR1 is SQVTM and CDR2 ANQGSEA. The CDR3 consists of 12 residues. DNA for the CDR3: TGCAGCGTTCGCGAGCGCCTCAATGAGCAGTTCTTC. Protein product: CSVRERLNEQFF.

Only one count was recorded for this clone. The CDR3 coding sequence is TGCGCCAGCAGCTCGACAGGGGGCCTTACAGAGACCCAGTACTTC. Protein product: CASSSTGGLTETQYF. The V call is TRBV5-1, the J call TRBJ2-5; 10 bases are shared with TRBD1. V was clipped by 3 bases and J by 4 bases; unmatched bases: 6. This CDR3 is 15 amino acids long. Per germline, CDR1 SGHRS and CDR2 YFSETQ.

The sample holds one count of this clone. This rearrangement joins TRBV28 to TRBJ2-6; D is unresolved. Between the trimmed V and J ends, which lost 5 bases and 4 bases, there was a span of 12 bases. Germline loops: CDR1 MDHEN, CDR2 SYDVKM. The CDR3 sequence is 15 residues long. CDR3 region: CASSRLALGANVLTF. CDR3 DNA: TGTGCCAGCAGTAGACTGGCTCTGGGGGCCAACGTCCTGACTTTC. The full variable domain, in which reference TRBV28 and TRBJ2-6 provide the parts outside the CDR3, is DVKVTQSSRYLVKRTGEKVFLECVQDMDHENMFWYRQDPGLGLRLIYFSYDVKMKEKGDIPEGYSVSREKKERFSLILESASTNQTSMYLCASSRLALGANVLTFGAGSRLTVL.

The chain is built from TRBV7-2 and TRBJ2-1; possible D gene TRBD2, 5 bases. Germline V gives CDR1 SGHTA, CDR2 FQGNSA. Trimming left V 1 base short and J 9 bases short, with 16 bases between. This CDR3 is 15 amino acids long. The CDR3 sequence: CASSLVLGSYGEQFF. The CDR3, as DNA: TGTGCCAGCAGCTTAGTACTAGGATCTTACGGTGAGCAGTTCTTC. The variable domain in full, completed from reference TRBV7-2 and TRBJ2-1, reads GAGVSQSPSNKVTEKGKDVELRCDPISGHTALYWYRQSLGQGLEFLIYFQGNSAPDKSGLPSDRFSAERTGGSVSTLTIQRTQQEDSAVYLCASSLVLGSYGEQFFGPGTRLTVL.

This chain joins TRBV27 and TRBJ1-1, with TRBD1 matching over 8 bases. Germline lookup yields CDR1 MNHEY and CDR2 SMNVEV (reference sequence). The junction had 11 bases not matched to a gene; V was cut back by 2 bases and J by 0 bases. The CDR3 sequence is 18 residues long. The DNA of the CDR3 is TGTGCCAGCAGTTTAGGGTCTGGACAGGGAAATATGAACACTGAAGCTTTCTTT. This sequence encodes CASSLGSGQGNMNTEAFF.

The rearrangement joins TRBV2 to TRBJ2-5; unclear D gene. Germline V gene sequence: CDR1 SNHLY, CDR2 FYNNEI. The CDR3 runs to 14 residues. The V and J ends lost 2 bases and 0 bases respectively, with 7 bases between them. CDR3 in DNA: TGTGCCAGCAGTGAATCTGTCTACCAAGAGACCCAGTACTTC. Its translation: CASSESVYQETQYF. The whole variable domain, filled in from reference TRBV2 and TRBJ2-5, reads EPEVTQTPSHQVTQMGQEVILRCVPISNHLYFYWYRQILGQKVEFLVSFYNNEISEKSEIFDDQFSVERPDGSNFTLKIRSTKLEDSAMYFCASSESVYQETQYFGPGTRLLVL.

The CDR3 reads CASSYIRGVEQFF. CDR3 in DNA: TGTGCCAGCAGCTATATCAGGGGGGTTGAGCAGTTCTTC. The rearrangement joins TRBV7-9 to TRBJ2-1, with a tentative D call TRBD1 (7 bases). CDR3 size: 13 residues. The V and J ends lost 4 bases and 9 bases respectively, with 13 bases between them. Germline V gives CDR1 SEHNR, CDR2 FQNEAQ (reference sequence).

The chain is built from TRBV2 and TRBJ2-1; 7 bases are a match to TRBD2. This CDR3 has 14 residues. V lost 6 bases, J lost 4 bases, and 6 bases stayed unmatched. Germline assignment: CDR1 SNHLY and CDR2 FYNNEI. CDR3 coding DNA: TGTGCCAGCAGGGGGCTAGCGGTATACAATGAGCAGTTCTTC. Translating it yields CASRGLAVYNEQFF.

Comments on this clone: Other DNA variants within this sample encode the same CDR3. The chain combines TRBV6-1 with TRBJ2-3, with D tentatively TRBD2 (5 bases). Germline CDR1 reads MNHNS; CDR2 reads SASEGT. The CDR3 has 14 amino acids. Trimming stripped 3 bases from V and 3 bases from J, with 10 bases between. The DNA for the CDR3 is TGTGCCAGCAGTGAGGGAGTTGGTACAGATACGCAGTATTTT. Residues: CASSEGVGTDTQYF.

Note on this clone: Other DNA sequences from this sample encode an identical CDR3 as well. The chain employs TRBV28 and TRBJ2-7; D unclear. Germline V CDR1 and CDR2: MDHEN, SYDVKM. Trimming took 2 bases from V and 3 from J, leaving 5 bases between them. The CDR3 is 12 amino acids. CDR3 sequence: CASSLGVYEQYF. As DNA, the CDR3 is TGTGCCAGCAGTTTAGGTGTCTACGAGCAGTACTTC.

This sequence joins TRBV5-1 and TRBJ2-2; D gene uncertain. The germline V gene has CDR1 SGHRS and CDR2 YFSETQ. There are 14 residues in the CDR3. V was cut by 0 bases and J by 3 bases, with 6 bases left in between. CDR3 loop: CASSLAADTGELFF. The CDR3 DNA is TGCGCCAGCAGCTTGGCCGCAGACACCGGGGAGCTGTTTTTT.

This clone showed up just a few times. This CDR3 is also generated by other DNA sequences in the sample. This sequence joins TRBV5-1 and TRBJ1-4; 7 positions agree with TRBD1. Unmatched junction bases numbered 6, after V lost 3 bases and J lost 4 bases. The CDR3 contains 15 residues. Germline V gives CDR1 SGHRS, CDR2 YFSETQ. CDR3 in amino acids: CASSWGTALNEKLFF. CDR3 bases: TGCGCCAGCAGCTGGGGGACAGCCCTTAATGAAAAACTGTTTTTT. Together with reference TRBV5-1 and TRBJ1-4, the CDR3 gives the full variable domain: KAGVTQTPRYLIKTRGQQVTLSCSPISGHRSVSWYQQTPGQGLQFLFEYFSETQRNKGNFPGRFSGRQFSNSRSEMNVSTLELGDSALYLCASSWGTALNEKLFFGSGTQLSVL.

V gene TRBV2 combines with J gene TRBJ2-5, with a tentative D call TRBD2 (5 bases). Germline loops: CDR1 SNHLY, CDR2 FYNNEI. The CDR3 is 15 amino acids. The V and J ends lost 0 bases and 5 bases respectively, with 13 bases between them. The CDR3 reads CASSEAGSRSETQYF. The CDR3 coding sequence is TGTGCCAGCAGTGAAGCTGGGAGTAGGAGCGAGACCCAGTACTTC.

The chain carries TRBV10-3 and TRBJ2-7; 9 bases are shared with TRBD1. This CDR3 contains 14 residues. Trimming at V came to 4 bases and at J to 2 bases, leaving 3 bases not matched to a gene. Germline CDR1 and CDR2: ENHRY and SYGVKD. CDR3 region: CAISGQGGPYEQYF. As DNA, the CDR3 is TGTGCCATCAGTGGACAGGGGGGGCCCTACGAGCAGTACTTC.

The V gene is TRBV29-1, the J gene TRBJ1-1; D is unresolved. Germline CDR1 reads SQVTM; CDR2 reads ANQGSEA. The CDR3 spans 12 residues. Trimming took off 7 bases at V and 11 bases at J, with 20 bases between the two ends. This CDR3 reads CSGSRPGLRAFF. Here the CDR3 DNA reads TGCAGCGGATCCCGACCGGGTCTGAGGGCTTTCTTT.

As concerns this clone: Other DNA variants within this sample encode the same CDR3. The CDR3 here is CASSLDGTSNTGELFF. In DNA, the CDR3 is TGTGCCAGCAGCCTTGACGGGACATCAAACACCGGGGAGCTGTTTTTT. This rearrangement joins TRBV7-2 to TRBJ2-2; D possibly corresponds to TRBD1 (6 bases). Trimming shortened V by 5 bases and J by 2 bases, and 15 bases separated the two germline ends. Germline values: CDR1 SGHTA, CDR2 FQGNSA. This CDR3 region has 16 residues.

The chain has TRBV28 and TRBJ2-1, with TRBD2 matching 13 bases. Unmatched junction bases numbered 9, after V lost 5 bases and J lost 5 bases. Per germline, CDR1 MDHEN and CDR2 SYDVKM. This CDR3 spans 17 amino acids. CDR3 DNA: TGTGCCAGCAGTCCTTGGTCGGGACTAGCGGGGAACAATGAGCAGTTCTTC. It encodes CASSPWSGLAGNNEQFF.

About this clone itself: At the DNA level, this CDR3 is encoded by other sequences in the same sample as well. V gene TRBV6-1 combines with J gene TRBJ1-5; maybe TRBD1 (5 bases). V lost 2 bases and J lost 3, with 11 bases in between. CDR3 size: 15 residues. The V gene's germline CDR1 is MNHNS and CDR2 SASEGT. This CDR3 is CASSESGTNNQPQHF. In DNA, the CDR3 is TGTGCCAGCAGTGAATCCGGGACCAACAATCAGCCCCAGCATTTT.

Concerning this clone itself: This specimen includes other DNA sequences encoding the same CDR3. The chain is built from TRBV7-9 and TRBJ2-3; possible D gene TRBD1, 5 bases. Trimming took off 4 bases at V and 2 bases at J, with 10 bases between the two ends. The CDR3 has 14 amino acids. Germline V gene data show CDR1 as SEHNR and CDR2 as FQNEAQ (reference sequence). Here the CDR3 DNA reads TGTGCCAGCAGCTACAGTGGGGCCACAGATACGCAGTATTTT. It codes for CASSYSGATDTQYF.

This clone was seen only once. V gene TRBV5-1 combines with J gene TRBJ2-7; 16 nucleotides agree with TRBD2. Germline CDR1 and CDR2: SGHRS and YFSETQ. The CDR3 sequence is 15 residues long. Trimming removed 4 bases from V and 4 bases from J; junction bases left unmatched: 2. CDR3 sequence reads: CASSEGLAGGYEQYF. CDR3 DNA: TGCGCCAGCAGCGAGGGACTAGCGGGAGGGTACGAGCAGTACTTC.

The chain is built from TRBV7-3 and TRBJ2-4, with D perhaps given as TRBD1 or TRBD2 (6 bases each). Germline V lookup: CDR1 SGHTA, CDR2 FQGTGA. The V gene lost 2 bases and the J gene lost 2 bases, with 16 bases spanning the gap. The length of the CDR3 is 17 residues. The CDR3 DNA sequence: TGTGCCAGCAGCTTAGGGGGGCCCGCCCTACCCAAAAACATTCAGTACTTC. Its translation is CASSLGGPALPKNIQYF.